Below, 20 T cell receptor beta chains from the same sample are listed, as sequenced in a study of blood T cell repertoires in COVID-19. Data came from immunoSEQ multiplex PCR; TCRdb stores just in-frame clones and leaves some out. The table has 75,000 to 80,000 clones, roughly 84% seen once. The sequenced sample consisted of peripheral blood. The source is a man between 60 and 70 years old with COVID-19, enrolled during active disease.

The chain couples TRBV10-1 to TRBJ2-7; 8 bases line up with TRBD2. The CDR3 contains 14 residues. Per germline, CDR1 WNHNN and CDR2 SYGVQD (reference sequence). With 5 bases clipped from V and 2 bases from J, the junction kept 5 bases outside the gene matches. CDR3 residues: CASSLSGLAYEQYF. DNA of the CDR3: TGCGCCAGCAGTTTATCGGGACTAGCCTACGAGCAGTACTTC.

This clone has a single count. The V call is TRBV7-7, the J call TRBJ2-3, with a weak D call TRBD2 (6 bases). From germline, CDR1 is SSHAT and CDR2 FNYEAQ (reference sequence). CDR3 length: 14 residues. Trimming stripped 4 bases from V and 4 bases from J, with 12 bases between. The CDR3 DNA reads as TGTGCCAGCAGCTGGGACTCGATGGCAGATACGCAGTATTTT. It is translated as CASSWDSMADTQYF.

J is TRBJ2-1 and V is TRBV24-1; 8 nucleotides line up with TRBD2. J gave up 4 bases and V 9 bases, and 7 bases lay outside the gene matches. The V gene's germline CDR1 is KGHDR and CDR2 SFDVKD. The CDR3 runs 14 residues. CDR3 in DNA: TGTGCCACCTCGGCGGGGGGCAGGTACAATGAGCAGTTCTTC. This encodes CATSAGGRYNEQFF.

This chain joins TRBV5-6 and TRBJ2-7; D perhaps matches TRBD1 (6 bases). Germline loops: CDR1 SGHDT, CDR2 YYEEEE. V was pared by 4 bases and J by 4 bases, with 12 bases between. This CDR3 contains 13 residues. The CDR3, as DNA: TGTGCCAGCAGCGCAATCCAGGGGTACGAGCAGTACTTC. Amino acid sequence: CASSAIQGYEQYF.

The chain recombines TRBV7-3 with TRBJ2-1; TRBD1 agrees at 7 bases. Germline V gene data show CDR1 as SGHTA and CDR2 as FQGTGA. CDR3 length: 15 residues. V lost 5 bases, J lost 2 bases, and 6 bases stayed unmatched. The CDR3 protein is CASSTTGDTYNEQFF. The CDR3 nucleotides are TGTGCCAGCAGCACTACAGGGGACACCTACAATGAGCAGTTCTTC.

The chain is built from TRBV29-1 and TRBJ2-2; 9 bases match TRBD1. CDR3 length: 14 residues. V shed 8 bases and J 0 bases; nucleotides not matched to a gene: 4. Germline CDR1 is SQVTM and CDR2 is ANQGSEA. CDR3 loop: CSTRQGANTGELFF. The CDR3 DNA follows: TGCAGCACACGACAGGGGGCGAACACCGGGGAGCTGTTTTTT.

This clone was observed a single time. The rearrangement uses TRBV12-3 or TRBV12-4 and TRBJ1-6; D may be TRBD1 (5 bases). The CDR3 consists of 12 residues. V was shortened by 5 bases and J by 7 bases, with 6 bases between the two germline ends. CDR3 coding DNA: TGTGCCAGCAGTGGGGGGAATTCACCCCTCCACTTT. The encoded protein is CASSGGNSPLHF.

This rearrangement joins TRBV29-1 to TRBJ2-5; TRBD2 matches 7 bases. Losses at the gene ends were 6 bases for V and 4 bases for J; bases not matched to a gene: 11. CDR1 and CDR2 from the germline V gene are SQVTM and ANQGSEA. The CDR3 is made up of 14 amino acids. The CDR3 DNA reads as TGCAGCGTCACGGGGCGGGAGCGGGGAGAGACCCAGTACTTC. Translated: CSVTGRERGETQYF.

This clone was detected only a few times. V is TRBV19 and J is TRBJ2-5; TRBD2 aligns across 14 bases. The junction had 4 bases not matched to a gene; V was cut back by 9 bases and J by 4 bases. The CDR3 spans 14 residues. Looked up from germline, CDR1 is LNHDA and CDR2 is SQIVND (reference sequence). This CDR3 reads CASSGLAGGETQYF. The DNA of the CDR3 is TGTGCCAGCTCCGGACTAGCGGGAGGAGAGACCCAGTACTTC.

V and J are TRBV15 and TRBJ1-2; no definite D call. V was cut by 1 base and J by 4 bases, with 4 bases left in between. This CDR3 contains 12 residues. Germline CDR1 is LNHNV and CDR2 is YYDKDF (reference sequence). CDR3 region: CATSRASYGYTF. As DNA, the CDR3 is TGTGCCACCAGCAGAGCCAGCTATGGCTACACCTTC.

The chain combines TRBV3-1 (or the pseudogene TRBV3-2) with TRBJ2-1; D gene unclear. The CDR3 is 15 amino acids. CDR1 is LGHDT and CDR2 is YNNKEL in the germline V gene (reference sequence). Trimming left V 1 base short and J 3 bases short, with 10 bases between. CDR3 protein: CASSQAVRNYNEQFF. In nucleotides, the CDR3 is TGTGCCAGCAGCCAAGCGGTCAGGAACTACAATGAGCAGTTCTTC.

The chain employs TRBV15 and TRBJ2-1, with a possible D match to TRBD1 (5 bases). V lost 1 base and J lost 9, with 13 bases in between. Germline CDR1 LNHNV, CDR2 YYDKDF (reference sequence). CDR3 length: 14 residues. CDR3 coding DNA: TGTGCCACCAGCAGAGCATTCCAGGGTATTGAGCAGTTCTTC. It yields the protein CATSRAFQGIEQFF. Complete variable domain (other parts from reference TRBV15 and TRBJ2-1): DAMVIQNPRYQVTQFGKPVTLSCSQTLNHNVMYWYQQKSSQAPKLLFHYYDKDFNNEADTPDNFQSRRPNTSFCFLDIRSPGLGDTAMYLCATSRAFQGIEQFFGPGTRLTVL.

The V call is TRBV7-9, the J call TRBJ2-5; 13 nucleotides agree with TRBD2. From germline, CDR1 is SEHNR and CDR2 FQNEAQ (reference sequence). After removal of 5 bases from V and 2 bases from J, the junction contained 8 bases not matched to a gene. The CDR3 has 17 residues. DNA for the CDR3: TGTGCCAGCAGCCCCCGACTAGCGGGAGGCAATCAAGAGACCCAGTACTTC. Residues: CASSPRLAGGNQETQYF.

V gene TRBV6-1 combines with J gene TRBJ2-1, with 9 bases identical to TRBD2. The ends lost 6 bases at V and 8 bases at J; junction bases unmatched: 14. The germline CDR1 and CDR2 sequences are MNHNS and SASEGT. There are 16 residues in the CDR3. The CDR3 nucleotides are TGTGCCAGCAGGGAAAGCGGGGGGCGGTTCGATGATGAGCAGTTCTTC. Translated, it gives CASRESGGRFDDEQFF.

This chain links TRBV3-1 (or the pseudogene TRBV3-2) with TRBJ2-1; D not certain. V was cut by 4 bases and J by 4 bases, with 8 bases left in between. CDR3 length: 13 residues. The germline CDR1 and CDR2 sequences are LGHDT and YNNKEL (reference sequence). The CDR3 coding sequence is TGTGCCAGCAGCCCCCACAGATACAATGAGCAGTTCTTC. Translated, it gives CASSPHRYNEQFF.

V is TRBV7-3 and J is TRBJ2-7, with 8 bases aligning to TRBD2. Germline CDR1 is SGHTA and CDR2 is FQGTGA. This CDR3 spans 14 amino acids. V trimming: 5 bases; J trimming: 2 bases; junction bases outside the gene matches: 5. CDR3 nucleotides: TGTGCCAGCAGCCTAAGCGGGAGCACCTACGAGCAGTACTTC. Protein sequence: CASSLSGSTYEQYF.

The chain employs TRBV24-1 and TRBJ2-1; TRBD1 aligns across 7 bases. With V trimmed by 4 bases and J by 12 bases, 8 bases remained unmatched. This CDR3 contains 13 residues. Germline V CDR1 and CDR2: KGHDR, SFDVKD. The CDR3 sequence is CATSDYRGEGQFF. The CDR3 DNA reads TGTGCCACCAGTGACTACAGGGGAGAAGGGCAGTTCTTC.

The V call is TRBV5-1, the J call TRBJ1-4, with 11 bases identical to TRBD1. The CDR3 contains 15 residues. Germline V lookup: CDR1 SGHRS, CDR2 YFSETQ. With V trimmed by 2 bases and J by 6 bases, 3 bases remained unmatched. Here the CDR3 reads CASSFRDRGDEKLFF. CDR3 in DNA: TGCGCCAGCAGCTTCCGGGACAGGGGGGATGAAAAACTGTTTTTT.

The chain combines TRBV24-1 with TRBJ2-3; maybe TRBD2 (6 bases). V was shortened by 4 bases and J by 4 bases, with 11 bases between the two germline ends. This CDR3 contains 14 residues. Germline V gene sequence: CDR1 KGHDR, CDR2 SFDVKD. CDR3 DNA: TGTGCCACCAGTGACCCGGGACTTCCAGATACGCAGTATTTT. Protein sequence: CATSDPGLPDTQYF.

This chain's CDR3 is CASRFRRDTEAFF. The CDR3 region has the DNA TGTGCCAGCAGATTCAGACGGGACACTGAAGCTTTCTTT. This chain joins TRBV6-5 and TRBJ1-1; D is undetermined. The CDR3 length is 13 residues. Germline CDR1 reads MNHEY; CDR2 reads SVGAGI. V gave up 6 bases and J gave up 3 bases, with 11 bases separating them.